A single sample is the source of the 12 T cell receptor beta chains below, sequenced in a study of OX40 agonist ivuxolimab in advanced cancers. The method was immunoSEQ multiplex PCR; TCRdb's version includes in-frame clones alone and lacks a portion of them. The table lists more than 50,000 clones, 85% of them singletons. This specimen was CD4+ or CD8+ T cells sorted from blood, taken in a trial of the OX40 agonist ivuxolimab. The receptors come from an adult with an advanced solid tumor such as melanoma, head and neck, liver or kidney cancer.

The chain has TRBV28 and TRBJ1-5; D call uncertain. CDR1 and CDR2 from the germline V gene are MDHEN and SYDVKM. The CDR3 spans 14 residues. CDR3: CATQRGISNQPQHF. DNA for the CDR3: TGTGCTACTCAGCGGGGTATCAGCAATCAGCCCCAGCATTTT.

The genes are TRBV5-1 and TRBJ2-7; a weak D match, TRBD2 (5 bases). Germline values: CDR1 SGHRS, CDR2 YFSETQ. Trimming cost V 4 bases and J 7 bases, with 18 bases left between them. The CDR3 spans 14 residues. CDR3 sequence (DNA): TGCGCCAGCAGCATCCCCGGGAAAATGGGGGAGCAGTACTTC. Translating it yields CASSIPGKMGEQYF.

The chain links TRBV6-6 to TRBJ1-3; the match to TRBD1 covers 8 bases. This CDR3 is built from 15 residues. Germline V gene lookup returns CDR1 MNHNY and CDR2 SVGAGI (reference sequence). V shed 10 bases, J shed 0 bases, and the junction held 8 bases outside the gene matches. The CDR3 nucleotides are TGTGCCACCATAGACAGGGGTCCCTCTGGAAACACCATATATTTT. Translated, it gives CATIDRGPSGNTIYF.

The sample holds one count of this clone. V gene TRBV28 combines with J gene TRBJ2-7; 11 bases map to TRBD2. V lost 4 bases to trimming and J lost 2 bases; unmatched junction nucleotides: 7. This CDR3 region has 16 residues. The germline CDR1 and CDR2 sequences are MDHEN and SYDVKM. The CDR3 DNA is TGTGCCAGCAGTTCTAATCTAGCGGGAGGACCCTACGAGCAGTACTTC. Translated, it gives CASSSNLAGGPYEQYF.

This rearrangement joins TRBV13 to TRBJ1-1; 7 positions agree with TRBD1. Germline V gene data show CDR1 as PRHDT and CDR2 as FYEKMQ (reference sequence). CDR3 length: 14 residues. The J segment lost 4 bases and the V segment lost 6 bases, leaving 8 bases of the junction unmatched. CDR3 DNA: TGTGCCAGCAGGAAACAGGGGTACGGCACTGAAGCTTTCTTT. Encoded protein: CASRKQGYGTEAFF.

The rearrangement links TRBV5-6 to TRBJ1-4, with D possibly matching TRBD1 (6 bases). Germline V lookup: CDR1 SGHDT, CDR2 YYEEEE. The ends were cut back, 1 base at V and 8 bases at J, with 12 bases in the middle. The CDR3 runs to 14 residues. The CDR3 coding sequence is TGTGCCAGCAGCTTGTTAGGGGGTGGAGAAAAACTGTTTTTT. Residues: CASSLLGGGEKLFF.

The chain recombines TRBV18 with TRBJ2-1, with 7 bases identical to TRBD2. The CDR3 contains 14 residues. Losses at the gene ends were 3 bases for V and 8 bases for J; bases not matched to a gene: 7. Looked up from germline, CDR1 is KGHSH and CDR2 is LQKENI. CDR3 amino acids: CASSPAGATDEQFF. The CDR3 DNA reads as TGTGCCAGCTCACCTGCGGGAGCTACCGATGAGCAGTTCTTC.

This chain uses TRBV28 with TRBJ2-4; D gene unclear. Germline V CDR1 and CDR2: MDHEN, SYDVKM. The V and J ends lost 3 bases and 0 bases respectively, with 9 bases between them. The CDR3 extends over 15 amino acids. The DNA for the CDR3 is TGTGCCAGCAGTTTTAACGAGCTAGCCAAAAACATTCAGTACTTC. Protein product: CASSFNELAKNIQYF.

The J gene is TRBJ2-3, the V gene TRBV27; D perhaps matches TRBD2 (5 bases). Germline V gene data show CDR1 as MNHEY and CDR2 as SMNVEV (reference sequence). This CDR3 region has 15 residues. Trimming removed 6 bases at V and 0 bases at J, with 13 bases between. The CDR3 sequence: CASSQERPSTDTQYF. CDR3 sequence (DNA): TGTGCCAGCAGCCAGGAGCGGCCTAGCACAGATACGCAGTATTTT.

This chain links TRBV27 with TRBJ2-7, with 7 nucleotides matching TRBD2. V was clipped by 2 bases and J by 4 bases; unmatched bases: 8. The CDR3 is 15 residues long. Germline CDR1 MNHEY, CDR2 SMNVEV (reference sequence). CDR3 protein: CASSLTGTTNYEQYF. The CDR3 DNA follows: TGTGCCAGCAGTTTAACCGGGACTACAAATTACGAGCAGTACTTC.

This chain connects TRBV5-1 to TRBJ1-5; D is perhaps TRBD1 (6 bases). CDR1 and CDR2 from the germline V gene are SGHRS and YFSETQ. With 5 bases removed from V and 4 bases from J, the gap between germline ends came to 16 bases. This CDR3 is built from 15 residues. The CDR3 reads CASRVGGAPNQPQHF. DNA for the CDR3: TGCGCCAGCAGAGTGGGGGGGGCCCCAAATCAGCCCCAGCATTTT.

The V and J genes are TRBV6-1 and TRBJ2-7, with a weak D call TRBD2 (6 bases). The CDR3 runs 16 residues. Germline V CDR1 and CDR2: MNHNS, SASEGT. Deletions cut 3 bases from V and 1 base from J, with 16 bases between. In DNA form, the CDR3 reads TGTGCCAGCAGTGACGGCGGGGCAGGCGTTTCCTACGAGCAGTACTTC. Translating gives CASSDGGAGVSYEQYF.